Listed below are T cell receptor beta chains from one sample, sequenced in a study of blood T cell repertoires in COVID-19. The data were produced by immunoSEQ multiplex PCR, yet TCRdb's version contains in-frame clones alone and is incomplete. Of some 73,000 clones listed, 75% to 80% were seen once; the top ten hold about 2.2%. Sequencing was carried out using peripheral blood. The receptor source for this set is a man aged 65 to 85 with COVID-19, enrolled during active disease. The CDR3 runs from the conserved cysteine through the conserved F or W. A D gene is named only where the DNA matches it firmly. For some rows the clone size is stated as once, few or many, or as a class when expanded; others skip it.

j_call clone_size d_call v_call cdr3_aa cdr3_nt
TRBJ2-7 . . TRBV29-1 CSVEDSLGGYEQYF TGCAGCGTTGAAGATTCGCTAGGAGGTTACGAGCAGTACTTC
TRBJ2-1 . . TRBV7-8 CASSLSVSGRYNEQFF TGTGCCAGCAGCTTATCTGTTAGCGGAAGGTACAATGAGCAGTTCTTC
TRBJ2-5 few TRBD1 TRBV5-8 CASSSGQGLRETQYF TGTGCCAGCAGCTCTGGACAGGGGTTACGAGAGACCCAGTACTTC
TRBJ2-3 . . TRBV7-6 CASSLPPGPGFVLGTQYF TGTGCCAGCAGCCTACCTCCGGGCCCAGGGTTCGTATTGGGTACGCAGTATTTT
TRBJ1-4 few . TRBV28 CASSEGTNEKLFF TGTGCCAGCAGTGAGGGAACTAATGAAAAACTGTTTTTT
TRBJ1-5 . . TRBV2 CASSGGVSNQPQHF TGTGCCAGCAGTGGCGGGGTTAGCAATCAGCCCCAGCATTTT
TRBJ1-2 . TRBD1 TRBV7-8 CASSLVPPRLEQGNEGYTF TGTGCCAGCAGCTTAGTTCCGCCTCGCCTGGAACAGGGGAATGAAGGCTACACCTTC
TRBJ2-2 . . TRBV5-6 CASSRERNTGELFF TGTGCCAGCAGCAGAGAGAGAAACACCGGGGAGCTGTTTTTT
TRBJ1-1 . TRBD1 TRBV9 CASSDRTGIVTEAFF TGTGCCAGCAGCGACCGGACAGGGATAGTAACTGAAGCTTTCTTT
TRBJ1-5 few TRBD1 TRBV27 CASSSMDRVGQPQHF TGTGCCAGCAGCTCAATGGACAGGGTGGGTCAGCCCCAGCATTTT
TRBJ2-7 . . TRBV7-9 CASRPVSGFSYEQYF TGTGCCAGCAGACCAGTGTCTGGCTTCTCCTACGAGCAGTACTTC
TRBJ1-1 . . TRBV7-2 CASSFSIDTEAFF TGTGCCAGCAGCTTCTCGATAGACACTGAAGCTTTCTTT